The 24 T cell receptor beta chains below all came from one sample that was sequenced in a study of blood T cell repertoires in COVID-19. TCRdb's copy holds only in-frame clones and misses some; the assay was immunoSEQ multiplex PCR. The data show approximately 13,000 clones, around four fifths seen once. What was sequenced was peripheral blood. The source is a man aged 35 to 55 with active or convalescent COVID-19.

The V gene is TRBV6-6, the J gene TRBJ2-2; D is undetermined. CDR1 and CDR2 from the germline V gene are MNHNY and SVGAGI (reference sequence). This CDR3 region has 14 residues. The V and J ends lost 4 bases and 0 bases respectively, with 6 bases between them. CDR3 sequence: CASSSETNTGELFF. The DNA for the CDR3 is TGTGCCAGCAGTTCAGAAACGAACACCGGGGAGCTGTTTTTT.

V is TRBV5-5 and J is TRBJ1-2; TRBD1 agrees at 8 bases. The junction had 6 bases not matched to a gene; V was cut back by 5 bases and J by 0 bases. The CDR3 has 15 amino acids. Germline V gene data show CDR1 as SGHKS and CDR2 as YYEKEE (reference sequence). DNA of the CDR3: TGTGCCAGCAGGTCTACAGGGGGGCCTAACTATGGCTACACCTTC. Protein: CASRSTGGPNYGYTF.

The CDR3 sequence: CASSNDRADEKLFF. CDR3 DNA: TGTGCCAGCAGTAACGACAGGGCGGATGAAAAACTGTTTTTT. The chain links TRBV3-1 (or the pseudogene TRBV3-2) to TRBJ1-4; 7 bases line up with TRBD1. The trim removed 6 bases at V and 6 bases at J, leaving 7 bases unmatched. The CDR3 is 14 residues long. The germline V gene has CDR1 LGHDT and CDR2 YNNKEL (reference sequence).

The CDR3 nucleotides are TGTGCCAGCAGCGTAGGCGGAGGGTGGGGAACAGATACGCAGTATTTT. It encodes CASSVGGGWGTDTQYF. The chain has TRBV9 and TRBJ2-3; tentative D call: TRBD2 (6 bases). The CDR3 sequence is 16 residues long. Germline V gene sequence: CDR1 SGDLS, CDR2 YYNGEE. V gave up 0 bases and J gave up 3 bases, with 14 bases separating them.

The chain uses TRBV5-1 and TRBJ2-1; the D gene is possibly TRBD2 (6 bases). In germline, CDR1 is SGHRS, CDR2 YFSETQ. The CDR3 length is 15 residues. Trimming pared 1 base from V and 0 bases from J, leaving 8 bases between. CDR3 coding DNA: TGCGCCAGCAGCTTGCCCGGGAGCTCCTACAATGAGCAGTTCTTC. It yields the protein CASSLPGSSYNEQFF.

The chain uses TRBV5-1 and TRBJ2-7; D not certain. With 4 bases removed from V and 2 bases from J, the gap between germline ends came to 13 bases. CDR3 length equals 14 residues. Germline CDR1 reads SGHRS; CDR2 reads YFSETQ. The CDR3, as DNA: TGCGCCAGCAGCCCAGGATATTTAACCTACGAGCAGTACTTC. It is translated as CASSPGYLTYEQYF.

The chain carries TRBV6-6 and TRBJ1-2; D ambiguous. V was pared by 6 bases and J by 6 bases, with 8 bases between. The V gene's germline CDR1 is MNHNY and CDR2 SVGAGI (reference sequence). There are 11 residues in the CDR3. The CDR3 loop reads CASSRRDGYTF. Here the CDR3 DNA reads TGTGCCAGCAGCCGGAGAGATGGCTACACCTTC.

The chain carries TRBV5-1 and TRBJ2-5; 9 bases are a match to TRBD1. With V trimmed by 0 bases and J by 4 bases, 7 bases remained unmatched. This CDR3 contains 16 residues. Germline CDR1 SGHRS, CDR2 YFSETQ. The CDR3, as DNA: TGCGCCAGCAGCTTGGCCCCGGGACAGGGCCCAGAGACCCAGTACTTC. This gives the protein CASSLAPGQGPETQYF.

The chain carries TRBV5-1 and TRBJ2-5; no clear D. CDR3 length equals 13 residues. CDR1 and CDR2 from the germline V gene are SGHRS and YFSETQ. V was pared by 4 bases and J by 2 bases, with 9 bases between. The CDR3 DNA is TGCGCCAGCAGCAAAAAGCGACAAGAGACCCAGTACTTC. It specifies CASSKKRQETQYF.

DNA for the CDR3: TGTGCCACCAGCAGCGGGGACAGGGGCGGAATTCGGACTGAAGCTTTCTTT. It yields the protein CATSSGDRGGIRTEAFF. V gene TRBV15 combines with J gene TRBJ1-1; TRBD1 matches at 10 bases. The CDR3 sequence is 17 residues long. V was pared by 3 bases and J by 5 bases, with 12 bases of the junction left unmatched. CDR1 is LNHNV and CDR2 is YYDKDF in the germline V gene (reference sequence).

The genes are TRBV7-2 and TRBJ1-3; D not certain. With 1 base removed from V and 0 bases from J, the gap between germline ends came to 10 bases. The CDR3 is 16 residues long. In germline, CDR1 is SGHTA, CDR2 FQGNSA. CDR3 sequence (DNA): TGTGCCAGCAGCTTAGACATAGCGGTCTCTGGAAACACCATATATTTT. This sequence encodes CASSLDIAVSGNTIYF.

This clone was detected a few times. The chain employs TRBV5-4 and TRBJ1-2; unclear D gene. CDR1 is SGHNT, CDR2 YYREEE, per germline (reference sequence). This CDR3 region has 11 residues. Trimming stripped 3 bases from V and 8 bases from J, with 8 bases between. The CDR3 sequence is CASSYSMGYTF. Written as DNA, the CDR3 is TGTGCCAGCAGCTACTCTATGGGCTACACCTTC.

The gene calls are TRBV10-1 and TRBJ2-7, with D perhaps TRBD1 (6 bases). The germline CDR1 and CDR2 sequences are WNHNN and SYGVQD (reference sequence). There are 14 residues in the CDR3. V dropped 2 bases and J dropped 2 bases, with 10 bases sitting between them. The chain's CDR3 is CASSETGTPYEQYF. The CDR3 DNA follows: TGCGCCAGCAGTGAGACCGGGACACCCTACGAGCAGTACTTC.

CDR3 protein: CASSPPLESKNIQYF. CDR3 DNA sequence: TGTGCCAGCAGCCCCCCCCTAGAGTCCAAAAACATTCAGTACTTC. The V and J genes are TRBV13 and TRBJ2-4; D not certain. The CDR3 consists of 15 residues. V was pared by 5 bases and J by 2 bases, with 13 bases between. Looked up from germline, CDR1 is PRHDT and CDR2 is FYEKMQ (reference sequence).

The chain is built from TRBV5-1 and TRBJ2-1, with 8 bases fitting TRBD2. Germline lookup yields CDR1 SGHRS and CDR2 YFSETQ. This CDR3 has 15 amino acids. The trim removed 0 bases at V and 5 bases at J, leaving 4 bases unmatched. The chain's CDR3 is CASSLVGGVDNEQFF. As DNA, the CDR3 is TGCGCCAGCAGCTTGGTCGGGGGGGTTGACAATGAGCAGTTCTTC.

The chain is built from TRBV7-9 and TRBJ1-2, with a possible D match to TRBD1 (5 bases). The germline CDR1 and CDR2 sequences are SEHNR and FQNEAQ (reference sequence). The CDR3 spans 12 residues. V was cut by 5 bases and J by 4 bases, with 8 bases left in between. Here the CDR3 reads CASSQTGYGYTF. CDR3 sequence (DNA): TGTGCCAGCAGCCAAACAGGCTATGGCTACACCTTC.

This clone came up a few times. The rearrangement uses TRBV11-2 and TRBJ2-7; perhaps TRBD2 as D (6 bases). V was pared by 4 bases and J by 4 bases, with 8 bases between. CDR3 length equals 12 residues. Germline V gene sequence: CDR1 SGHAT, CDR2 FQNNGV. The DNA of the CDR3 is TGTGCCAGCAGCTCCGGGGGTTACGAGCAGTACTTC. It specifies CASSSGGYEQYF. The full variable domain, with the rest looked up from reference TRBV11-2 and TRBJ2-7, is EAGVAQSPRYKIIEKRQSVAFWCNPISGHATLYWYQQILGQGPKLLIQFQNNGVVDDSQLPKDRFSAERLKGVDSTLKIQPAKLEDSAVYLCASSSGGYEQYFGPGTRLTVT.

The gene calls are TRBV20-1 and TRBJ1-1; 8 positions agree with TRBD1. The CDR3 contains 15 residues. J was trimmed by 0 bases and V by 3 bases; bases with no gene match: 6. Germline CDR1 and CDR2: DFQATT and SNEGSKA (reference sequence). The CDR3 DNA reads TGCAGTGCTAGTAGGACAGGGCGCATGAACACTGAAGCTTTCTTT. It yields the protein CSASRTGRMNTEAFF.

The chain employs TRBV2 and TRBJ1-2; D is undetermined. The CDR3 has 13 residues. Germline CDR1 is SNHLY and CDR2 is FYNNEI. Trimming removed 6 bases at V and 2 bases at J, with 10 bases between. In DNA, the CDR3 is TGTGCCAGCAGCTTGGGCTTGAACTATGGCTACACCTTC. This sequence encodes CASSLGLNYGYTF.

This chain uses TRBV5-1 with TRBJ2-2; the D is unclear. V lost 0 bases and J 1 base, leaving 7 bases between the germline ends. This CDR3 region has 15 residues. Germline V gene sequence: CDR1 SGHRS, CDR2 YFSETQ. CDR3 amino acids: CASSLVVQNTGELFF. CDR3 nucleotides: TGCGCCAGCAGCTTGGTTGTCCAGAACACCGGGGAGCTGTTTTTT. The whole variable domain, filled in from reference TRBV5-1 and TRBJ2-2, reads KAGVTQTPRYLIKTRGQQVTLSCSPISGHRSVSWYQQTPGQGLQFLFEYFSETQRNKGNFPGRFSGRQFSNSRSEMNVSTLELGDSALYLCASSLVVQNTGELFFGEGSRLTVL.

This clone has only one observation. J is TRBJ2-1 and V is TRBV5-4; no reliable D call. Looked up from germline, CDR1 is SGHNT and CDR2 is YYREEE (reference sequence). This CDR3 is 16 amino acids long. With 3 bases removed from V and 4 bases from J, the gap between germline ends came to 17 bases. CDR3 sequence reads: CASSSSDWPQYNEQFF. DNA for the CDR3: TGTGCCAGCAGCTCCTCTGACTGGCCCCAGTACAATGAGCAGTTCTTC.

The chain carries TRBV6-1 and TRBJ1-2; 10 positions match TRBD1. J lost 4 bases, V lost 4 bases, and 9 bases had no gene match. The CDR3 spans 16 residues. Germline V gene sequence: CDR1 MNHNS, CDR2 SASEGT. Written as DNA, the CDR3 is TGTGCCAGCAGTGTGACGGACAGGGGGAATTCCTATGGCTACACCTTC. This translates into CASSVTDRGNSYGYTF.

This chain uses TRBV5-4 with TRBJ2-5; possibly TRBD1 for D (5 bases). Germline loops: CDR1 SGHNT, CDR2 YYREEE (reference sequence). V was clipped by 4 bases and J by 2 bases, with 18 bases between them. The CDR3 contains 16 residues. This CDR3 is CASSQPLGQTQETQYF. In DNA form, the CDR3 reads TGTGCCAGCAGCCAACCGTTGGGGCAGACTCAAGAGACCCAGTACTTC.

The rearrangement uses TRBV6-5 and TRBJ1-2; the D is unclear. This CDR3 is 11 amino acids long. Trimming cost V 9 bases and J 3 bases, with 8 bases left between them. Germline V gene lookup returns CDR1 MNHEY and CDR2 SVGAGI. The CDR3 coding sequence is TGTGCCAGTTCCTCTGACTATGGCTACACCTTC. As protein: CASSSDYGYTF.